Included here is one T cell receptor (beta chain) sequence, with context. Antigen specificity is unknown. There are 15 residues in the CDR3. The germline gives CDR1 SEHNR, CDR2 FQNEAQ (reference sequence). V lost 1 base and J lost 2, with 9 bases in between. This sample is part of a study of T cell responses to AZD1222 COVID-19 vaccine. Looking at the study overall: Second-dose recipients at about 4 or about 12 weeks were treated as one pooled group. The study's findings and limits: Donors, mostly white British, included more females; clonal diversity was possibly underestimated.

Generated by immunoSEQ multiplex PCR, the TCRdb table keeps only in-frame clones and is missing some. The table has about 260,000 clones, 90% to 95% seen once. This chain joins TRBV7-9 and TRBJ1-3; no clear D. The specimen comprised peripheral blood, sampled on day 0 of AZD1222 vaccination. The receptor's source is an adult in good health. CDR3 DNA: TGTGCCAGCAGCTTAGATCCGGGGACTGGAAACACCATATATTTT. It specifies CASSLDPGTGNTIYF.